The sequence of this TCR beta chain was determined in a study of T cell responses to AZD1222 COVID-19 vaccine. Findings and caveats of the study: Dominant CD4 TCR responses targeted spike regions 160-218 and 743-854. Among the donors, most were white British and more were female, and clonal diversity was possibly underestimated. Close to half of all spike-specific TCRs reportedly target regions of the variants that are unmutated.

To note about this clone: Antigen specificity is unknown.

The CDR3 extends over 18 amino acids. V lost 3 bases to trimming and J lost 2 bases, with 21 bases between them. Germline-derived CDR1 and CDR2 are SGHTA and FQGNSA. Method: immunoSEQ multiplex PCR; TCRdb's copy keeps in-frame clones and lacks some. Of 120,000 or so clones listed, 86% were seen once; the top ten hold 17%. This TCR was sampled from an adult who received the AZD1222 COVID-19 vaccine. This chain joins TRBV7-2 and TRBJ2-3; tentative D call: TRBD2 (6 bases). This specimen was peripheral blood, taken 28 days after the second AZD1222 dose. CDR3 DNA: TGTGCCAGCAGCTTGAACGTCCTCGGAGGGGCGACCACAGATACGCAGTATTTT. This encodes CASSLNVLGGATTDTQYF.